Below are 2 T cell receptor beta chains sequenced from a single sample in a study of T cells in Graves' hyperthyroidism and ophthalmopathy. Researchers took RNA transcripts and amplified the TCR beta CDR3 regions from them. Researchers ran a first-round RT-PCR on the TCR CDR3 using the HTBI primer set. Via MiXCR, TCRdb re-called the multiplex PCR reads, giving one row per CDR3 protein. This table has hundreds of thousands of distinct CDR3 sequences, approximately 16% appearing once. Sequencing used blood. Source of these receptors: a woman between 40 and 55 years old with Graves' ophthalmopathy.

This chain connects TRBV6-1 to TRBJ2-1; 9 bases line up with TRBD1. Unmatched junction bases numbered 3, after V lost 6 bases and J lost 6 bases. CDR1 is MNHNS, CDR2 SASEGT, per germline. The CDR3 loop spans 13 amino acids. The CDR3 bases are TGTGCCAGCAGGAGGACAGGGGCCAATGAGCAGTTCTTC. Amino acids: CASRRTGANEQFF.

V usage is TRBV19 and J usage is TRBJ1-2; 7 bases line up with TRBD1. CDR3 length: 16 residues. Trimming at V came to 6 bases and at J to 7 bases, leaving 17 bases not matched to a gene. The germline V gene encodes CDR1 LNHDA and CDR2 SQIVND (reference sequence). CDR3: CASRGTVGTRKGGYTF. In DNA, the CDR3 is TGTGCCAGTAGGGGGACAGTGGGCACCCGGAAGGGTGGCTACACCTTC.